This T cell receptor (beta chain) is drawn from a study of blood T cell repertoires in COVID-19. The wider study: Samples came from the United States, Italy and Spain, spanning acute and convalescent COVID-19. PBMCs, B-cell-depleted T cells, or T cells provided the cDNA or gDNA that made up the material.

Clones were read by immunoSEQ multiplex PCR, and TCRdb kept only the in-frame ones, dropping some. The top ten clones hold about 10% of a sample with about 200,000 clones, 80% to 90% of them seen once. This CDR3 contains 15 residues. V trimming: 6 bases; J trimming: 8 bases; junction bases outside the gene matches: 13. The germline V gene encodes CDR1 SEHNR and CDR2 FQNEAQ (reference sequence). Material: peripheral blood. The TCR sequence derives from a woman older than 75 with acute or convalescent COVID-19. V usage is TRBV7-9 and J usage is TRBJ2-1, with 7 bases fitting TRBD2. The CDR3: CASSPGTIAFDEQFF. CDR3 nucleotide sequence: TGTGCCAGCAGTCCCGGGACTATCGCGTTTGATGAGCAGTTCTTC.